Shown below are 8 T cell receptor beta chains from a single sample sequenced in a study of blood T cells in healthy people across ages. A J-beta primer mix and a sample-barcoded 5' primer were used in a second PCR of roughly 6 to 11 cycles. TCRdb reprocessed the 5' RACE reads via MiXCR and lists one record per CDR3 protein. The data contain roughly 650,000 distinct CDR3 sequences, 32% of them singletons. The material sequenced was blood. The receptors here all came from a woman of 80 years or more in good health.

This clonotype was found a few times. This sequence joins TRBV6-8 and TRBJ1-4, with D possibly matching TRBD1 (5 bases). CDR3 length: 18 residues. Deletions cut 7 bases from V and 0 bases from J, with 21 bases between. Germline values: CDR1 MNHGY, CDR2 SAAAGT. CDR3 DNA: TGTGCCAGCACTCCGACTCATCACCGGGGCGCAACTAATGAAAAACTGTTTTTT. Its translation: CASTPTHHRGATNEKLFF.

This clonotype was seen more than once but under ten times. V usage is TRBV21-1 and J usage is TRBJ2-3; the table's D call TRBD2 went unverified against the DNA. TRBV21-1 corresponds to a pseudogene. This CDR3 is 18 amino acids long. Written as DNA, the CDR3 is TGTGCCAGCAGCCTCCCGGTGATTAGCCGAAAGTGCACAGATACGCAGTATTTT. Amino acids: CASSLPVISRKCTDTQYF.

This clonotype was picked up many times. A much bigger clone sits one base away, suggesting this may be a read error. The chain is built from TRBV7-3 and TRBJ2-7, with 7 bases identical to TRBD2. The CDR3 runs 13 residues. The V gene's germline CDR1 is SGHTA and CDR2 FQGTGA. Trimming removed 5 bases from V and 7 bases from J; junction bases left unmatched: 8. DNA for the CDR3: TGTGCCAGCAGCGACGGACTGCGGGAGGAGCAGTACTTC. It encodes CASSDGLREEQYF.

There are many counts of this clonotype. The chain couples TRBV20-1 to TRBJ1-1; weak D call: TRBD1 (5 bases). Trimming left V 6 bases short and J 3 bases short, with 14 bases between. From germline, CDR1 is DFQATT and CDR2 SNEGSKA (reference sequence). This CDR3 contains 13 residues. DNA of the CDR3: TGCAGTGCCGACGGAGGGGTGGACACTGAAGCTTTCTTT. It yields the protein CSADGGVDTEAFF.

This clonotype was detected only a few times. The chain couples TRBV30 to TRBJ2-1; maybe TRBD1 (5 bases). The germline V and J ends were trimmed by 3 bases and 7 bases, with 13 bases remaining between them. Germline CDR1 reads GTSNPN; CDR2 reads SVGIG (reference sequence). This CDR3 comprises 13 residues. The DNA of the CDR3 is TGTGCCTGGAGATGGGGCACAGAGAATGAGCAGTTCTTC. Residues: CAWRWGTENEQFF.

As regards this clonotype: As the CDR3 is not closed by the conserved phenylalanine or tryptophan, this likely results from a read error. The chain has TRBV5-1 and TRBJ2-3; 9 bases map to TRBD1. Germline V lookup: CDR1 SGHRS, CDR2 YFSETQ. This CDR3 has 15 residues. The CDR3 bases are TGCGCTAGCAGCCCGCGGGACAGGGTCACAGATACGCAGTATTCT. Its protein is CASSPRDRVTDTQYS.

This clonotype was seen ten or more times. A much larger clone differs from this one at a single base, so this may be a read error. V gene TRBV7-9 combines with J gene TRBJ2-3; TRBD2 matches 13 bases. Germline V gives CDR1 SEHNR, CDR2 FQNEAQ (reference sequence). This CDR3 spans 14 amino acids. Unmatched junction bases numbered 2, after V lost 5 bases and J lost 6 bases. CDR3 DNA: TGTGCCAGCAGCATGGGACTAGCGGGGGATACGCAGTATTTT. As protein: CASSMGLAGDTQYF.

The rearrangement uses TRBV7-9 and TRBJ2-5; D is uncertain. CDR1 SEHNR and CDR2 FQNEAQ come from the germline V gene (reference sequence). V lost 0 bases, J lost 2 bases, and 7 bases lay in between. The CDR3 totals 14 residues. The CDR3 loop is CASSLAAEQETQYF. In DNA, the CDR3 is TGTGCCAGCAGCTTAGCAGCAGAGCAAGAGACCCAGTACTTC.